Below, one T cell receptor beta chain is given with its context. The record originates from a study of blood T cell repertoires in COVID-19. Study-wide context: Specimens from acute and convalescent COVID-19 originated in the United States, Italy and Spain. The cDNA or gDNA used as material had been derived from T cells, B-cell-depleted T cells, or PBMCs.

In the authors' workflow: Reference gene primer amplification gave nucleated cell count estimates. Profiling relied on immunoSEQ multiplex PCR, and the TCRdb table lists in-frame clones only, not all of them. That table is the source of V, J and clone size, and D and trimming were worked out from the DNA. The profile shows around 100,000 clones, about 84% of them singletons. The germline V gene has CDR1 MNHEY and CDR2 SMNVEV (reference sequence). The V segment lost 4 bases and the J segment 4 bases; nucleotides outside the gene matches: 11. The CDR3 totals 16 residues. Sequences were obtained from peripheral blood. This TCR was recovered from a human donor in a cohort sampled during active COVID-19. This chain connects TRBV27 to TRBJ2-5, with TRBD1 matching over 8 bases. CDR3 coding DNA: TGTGCCAGCAGTTCAACCGGGACAGGTCGCGGAGAGACCCAGTACTTC. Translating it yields CASSSTGTGRGETQYF.